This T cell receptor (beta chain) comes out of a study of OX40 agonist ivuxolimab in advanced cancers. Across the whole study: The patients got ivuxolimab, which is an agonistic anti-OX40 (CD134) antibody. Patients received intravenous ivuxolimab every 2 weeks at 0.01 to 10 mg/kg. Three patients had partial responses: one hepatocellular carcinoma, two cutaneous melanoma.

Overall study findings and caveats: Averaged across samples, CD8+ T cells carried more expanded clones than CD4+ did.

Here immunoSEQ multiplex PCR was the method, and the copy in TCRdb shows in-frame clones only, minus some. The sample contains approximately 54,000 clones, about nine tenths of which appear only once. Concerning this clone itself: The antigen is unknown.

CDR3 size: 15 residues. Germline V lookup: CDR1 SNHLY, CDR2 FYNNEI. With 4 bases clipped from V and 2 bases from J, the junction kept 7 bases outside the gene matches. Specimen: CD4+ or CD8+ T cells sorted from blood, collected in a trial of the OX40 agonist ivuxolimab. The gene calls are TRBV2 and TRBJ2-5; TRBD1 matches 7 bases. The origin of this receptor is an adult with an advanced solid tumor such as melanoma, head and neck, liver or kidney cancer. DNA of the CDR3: TGTGCCAGCAGTGGAGACAGGGTGGGGCAAGAGACCCAGTACTTC. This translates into CASSGDRVGQETQYF.